A selection of T cell receptor beta chains follows, all from one sample in a study of T cell changes during pregnancy in multiple sclerosis. Profiling relied on immunoSEQ multiplex PCR, and the TCRdb table lists in-frame clones only, not all of them. This table has some 45,000 clones, 95% appearing once. The sample consisted of CD8+ T cells from peripheral blood mononuclear cells, taken in the first trimester of pregnancy. The receptors originated from a female donor with multiple sclerosis, enrolled in a pregnancy study. Both conserved end residues are part of each CDR3. D genes are given only for firm matches. Clone sizes are given selectively: once, few, many, or a class where the clone is expanded.

TRBV15	.	.	TRBJ1-2	TGTGCCACCAGCAAAGACAGCGCGAACTATGGCTACACCTTC	CATSKDSANYGYTF
TRBV7-8	few	.	TRBJ1-2	TGTGCCAGCAGCTTAAGCCCCATTTCGTATGGCTACACCTTC	CASSLSPISYGYTF
TRBV28	.	TRBD2	TRBJ2-2	TGTGCCAGCAGTGGGACTAGCGGGAGAGGAGTCGGGGAGCTGTTTTTT	CASSGTSGRGVGELFF
TRBV5-4	.	TRBD1	TRBJ2-2	TGTGCCAGCAGCTACTACCCCGGGACAGGCCCCGGGGAGCTGTTTTTT	CASSYYPGTGPGELFF
TRBV7-9	.	TRBD1	TRBJ2-6	TGTGCCAGCAGCCCTCAGGGGGCGGCCGGGGCCAACGTCCTGACTTTC	CASSPQGAAGANVLTF
TRBV7-9	.	TRBD2	TRBJ2-1	TGTGCCAGCAGCCATCTCCTAGCGGGAGATCACAATGAGCAGTTCTTC	CASSHLLAGDHNEQFF
TRBV6-5	.	.	TRBJ2-5	TGTGCCAGCAGAGTGACAGACGATGGGGAGACCCAGTACTTC	CASRVTDDGETQYF
TRBV9	.	TRBD2	TRBJ2-1	TGTGCCAGCAGCGCCCCTAGCGGGGGGTCCTACAATGAGCAGTTCTTC	CASSAPSGGSYNEQFF
TRBV5-4	.	.	TRBJ2-3	TGTGCCAGCAACGAGAAGCCCGATACGCAGTATTTT	CASNEKPDTQYF
TRBV28	.	.	TRBJ2-3	TGTGCCAGCAGCCTCCCCGGTTATCCCGGGGATGCAACAGATACGCAGTATTTT	CASSLPGYPGDATDTQYF
TRBV13	once	TRBD2	TRBJ2-7	TGTGCCAGCAGCTTAGGCCTGGGAGGGACCACCTACGAGCAGTACTTC	CASSLGLGGTTYEQYF
TRBV4-3	.	TRBD2	TRBJ2-5	TGCGCCAGCAGCCAAGATTTGCTAGCGGGATTCCAAGAGACCCAGTACTTC	CASSQDLLAGFQETQYF
TRBV21-1	.	.	TRBJ1-2	TGTGCCAGCAGCAAAGTAACAGATGGCTACACCTTC	CASSKVTDGYTF
TRBV13	.	.	TRBJ2-7	TGTGCCAGCAGCTTCTACAGGGACGAGCAGTACTTC	CASSFYRDEQYF
TRBV4-1	.	TRBD2	TRBJ2-7	TGCGCCAGCAGCCAGACTAGCGGGTTTTCCTACGAGCAGTACTTC	CASSQTSGFSYEQYF
TRBV7-8	once	TRBD1	TRBJ1-1	TGTGCCACAGGGGGGACTGAAGCTTTCTTT	CATGGTEAFF
TRBV19	.	.	TRBJ2-5	TGTGCCAGTAGTATCGGCGGCCCCCAGGAGACCCAGTACTTC	CASSIGGPQETQYF
TRBV9	.	.	TRBJ2-5	TGTGCCAGCAGCGGAGATTCGGAGACCCAGTACTTC	CASSGDSETQYF
TRBV7-9	.	TRBD1	TRBJ2-1	TGTGCCAGCAGGCCCGACAGGGGGCCCTCCTACAATGAGCAGTTCTTC	CASRPDRGPSYNEQFF
TRBV19	.	.	TRBJ1-1	TGTGCCAGTAACCCGGGGATGAACACTGAAGCTTTCTTT	CASNPGMNTEAFF
TRBV5-1	.	TRBD1	TRBJ2-1	TGCGCCAGCAGCTCGCCCGGACAGGGGTTTGAGCAGTTCTTC	CASSSPGQGFEQFF
TRBV5-1	.	TRBD1	TRBJ1-1	TGCGCCAGCAGCTTGCCGGGACAGGAAAAAGCTTTCTTT	CASSLPGQEKAFF
TRBV6-5	.	TRBD2	TRBJ2-1	TGTGCCAGCAGTTATGAGATAGCGGGAGGTAATGAGCAGTTCTTC	CASSYEIAGGNEQFF
TRBV4-3	.	.	TRBJ1-2	TGCGCCAGCAGCCAAGATCGGGGAGGTAACAGCTACGGCTACACCTTC	CASSQDRGGNSYGYTF
TRBV14	.	.	TRBJ2-5	TGTGCCAGCAGCCAAGATCTAGCTTGGGAGACCCAGTACTTC	CASSQDLAWETQYF
TRBV19	.	TRBD1	TRBJ2-1	TGTGCCAGTAGTATAGGGACAGGGGATATCAATGAGCAGTTCTTC	CASSIGTGDINEQFF
TRBV10-1	.	.	TRBJ1-1	TGCGCCAGCAGGGGGAGGCAGCCGAACACTGAAGCTTTCTTT	CASRGRQPNTEAFF
TRBV6-1	.	TRBD2	TRBJ2-1	TGTGCCAGCAGTGAAGGGACTAGCGGATACAATGAGCAGTTCTTC	CASSEGTSGYNEQFF
TRBV11-2	.	.	TRBJ2-7	TGTGCCAGCAGCTTAGAAGCAGGGTACGAGCAGTACTTC	CASSLEAGYEQYF